The 22 T cell receptor beta chains given below trace back to one sample, sequenced in a study of T cell changes during pregnancy in multiple sclerosis. This table comes from immunoSEQ multiplex PCR, and its TCRdb copy is limited to in-frame clones, with some not included. The table lists under 90,000 clones, 90% to 95% of them singletons. The specimen was peripheral blood, collected in the second trimester of pregnancy. These receptors came from a female donor in good health, enrolled as a control in a pregnancy study.

V usage is TRBV10-2 and J usage is TRBJ2-7, with D possibly TRBD2 on 5 matching bases. Trimming cost V 2 bases and J 7 bases, with 9 bases left between them. Germline CDR1 is WSHSY and CDR2 is SAAADI. This CDR3 is built from 12 residues. CDR3 sequence reads: CASSEREFEQYF. Here the CDR3 DNA reads TGCGCCAGCAGTGAGCGGGAATTTGAGCAGTACTTC.

The V gene is TRBV27, the J gene TRBJ2-1, with a weak D call TRBD1 (6 bases). There are 14 residues in the CDR3. Germline assignment: CDR1 MNHEY and CDR2 SMNVEV (reference sequence). The V end lost 6 bases, the J end lost 5 bases, and 14 bases lay between the germline ends. In DNA, the CDR3 is TGTGCCAGCAGGGCCGGGACACTTAACAATGAGCAGTTCTTC. This gives the protein CASRAGTLNNEQFF.

The chain couples TRBV5-1 to TRBJ2-5; tentatively, D is TRBD2 (7 bases). V lost 4 bases to trimming and J lost 4 bases, with 17 bases between them. Germline V gene data show CDR1 as SGHRS and CDR2 as YFSETQ. The CDR3 extends over 15 amino acids. As DNA, the CDR3 is TGCGCCAGCAGCGCGGGGGCAGGGTATACAGAGACCCAGTACTTC. Amino acids: CASSAGAGYTETQYF.

The chain has TRBV19 and TRBJ2-7; 9 bases are shared with TRBD1. Trimming at V came to 6 bases and at J to 3 bases, leaving 6 bases not matched to a gene. Looked up from germline, CDR1 is LNHDA and CDR2 is SQIVND (reference sequence). The CDR3 has 14 residues. CDR3 DNA sequence: TGTGCCAGTAGACCCGGGACAGGGCGCTACGAGCAGTACTTC. Translating it yields CASRPGTGRYEQYF.

This clone was counted only a few times. This chain connects TRBV28 to TRBJ2-1, with 10 bases lining up with TRBD2. V lost 7 bases and J lost 0; bases outside the gene matches: 0. Germline V gene lookup returns CDR1 MDHEN and CDR2 SYDVKM. The CDR3 contains 14 residues. The CDR3 bases are TGTGCCAGCACTAGCGGGAGCTCCTACAATGAGCAGTTCTTC. This gives the protein CASTSGSSYNEQFF.

The rearrangement joins TRBV19 to TRBJ1-1, with D perhaps TRBD1 (6 bases). V gave up 6 bases and J gave up 4 bases, with 18 bases separating them. CDR3 length equals 15 residues. The germline V gene has CDR1 LNHDA and CDR2 SQIVND (reference sequence). CDR3 amino acids: CASSPLGTQITEAFF. The CDR3 DNA reads as TGTGCCAGTAGCCCGCTCGGGACACAGATCACTGAAGCTTTCTTT.

The chain links TRBV29-1 to TRBJ2-2; D is undetermined. The germline V gene has CDR1 SQVTM and CDR2 ANQGSEA. CDR3 size: 11 residues. Trimming shortened V by 7 bases and J by 8 bases, and 11 bases separated the two germline ends. The CDR3 protein is CSAIIWGELFF. As DNA, the CDR3 is TGCAGCGCTATAATTTGGGGGGAGCTGTTTTTT.

This clone has just one count. The chain links TRBV28 to TRBJ2-3; D call uncertain. The germline gives CDR1 MDHEN, CDR2 SYDVKM. Deletions cut 4 bases from V and 0 bases from J, with 14 bases between. The length of the CDR3 is 16 residues. The DNA of the CDR3 is TGTGCCAGCAGTTCCGGGTCCGGCCTGAGCACAGATACGCAGTATTTT. It codes for CASSSGSGLSTDTQYF. Variable domain in full (rest from reference TRBV28 and TRBJ2-3): DVKVTQSSRYLVKRTGEKVFLECVQDMDHENMFWYRQDPGLGLRLIYFSYDVKMKEKGDIPEGYSVSREKKERFSLILESASTNQTSMYLCASSSGSGLSTDTQYFGPGTRLTVL.

The J gene is TRBJ2-1, the V gene TRBV30; TRBD2 is a possible D gene (6 bases). The CDR3 has 13 amino acids. CDR1 GTSNPN and CDR2 SVGIG come from the germline V gene (reference sequence). The V end lost 6 bases, the J end lost 7 bases, and 16 bases lay between the germline ends. CDR3 bases: TGTGCCTGTCGTCCGGGGGAGAGAAATGAGCAGTTCTTC. Translation: CACRPGERNEQFF.

This chain joins TRBV13 and TRBJ2-3; no reliable D call. Trimming shortened V by 2 bases and J by 2 bases, and 8 bases separated the two germline ends. The CDR3 totals 14 residues. The germline V gene encodes CDR1 PRHDT and CDR2 FYEKMQ (reference sequence). The CDR3 spells CASSLRTVTDTQYF. The CDR3 coding sequence is TGTGCCAGCAGCTTACGAACGGTCACAGATACGCAGTATTTT. Drawing the rest from reference TRBV13 and TRBJ2-3, the complete variable domain is AAGVIQSPRHLIKEKRETATLKCYPIPRHDTVYWYQQGPGQDPQFLISFYEKMQSDKGSIPDRFSAQQFSDYHSELNMSSLELGDSALYFCASSLRTVTDTQYFGPGTRLTVL.

This clone was seen only once. The V gene is TRBV2, the J gene TRBJ2-7; 7 bases agree with TRBD1. This CDR3 has 14 amino acids. Trimming removed 5 bases from V and 3 bases from J; junction bases left unmatched: 7. Germline CDR1 and CDR2: SNHLY and FYNNEI. CDR3 nucleotides: TGTGCCAGCAGTTTGACAGGGTTGGACTACGAGCAGTACTTC. This sequence encodes CASSLTGLDYEQYF.

The chain carries TRBV28 and TRBJ2-1; 11 nucleotides align to TRBD2. The J segment lost 5 bases and the V segment lost 7 bases, leaving 7 bases of the junction unmatched. CDR1 and CDR2 (germline): MDHEN, SYDVKM. This CDR3 contains 15 residues. The CDR3: CASTMGLAVNNEQFF. The DNA of the CDR3 is TGTGCCAGCACCATGGGACTAGCGGTAAACAATGAGCAGTTCTTC.

V is TRBV6-6 and J is TRBJ2-2; the match to TRBD1 covers 7 bases. Germline-derived CDR1 and CDR2 are MNHNY and SVGAGI (reference sequence). V lost 7 bases and J lost 1; bases outside the gene matches: 3. This CDR3 comprises 14 residues. CDR3 amino acids: CASTRDRNTGELFF. Written as DNA, the CDR3 is TGTGCCAGCACTCGGGACAGGAACACCGGGGAGCTGTTTTTT.

The J gene is TRBJ2-1, the V gene TRBV19; 11 bases are shared with TRBD2. J was trimmed by 2 bases and V by 4 bases; bases with no gene match: 4. This CDR3 region has 16 residues. Germline CDR1 and CDR2: LNHDA and SQIVND (reference sequence). CDR3 in DNA: TGTGCCAGTAGTAAACGACTAGCGGGGACCTACAATGAGCAGTTCTTC. The encoded protein is CASSKRLAGTYNEQFF. Full variable domain (rest looked up from reference TRBV19 and TRBJ2-1): DGGITQSPKYLFRKEGQNVTLSCEQNLNHDAMYWYRQDPGQGLRLIYYSQIVNDFQKGDIAEGYSVSREKKESFPLTVTSAQKNPTAFYLCASSKRLAGTYNEQFFGPGTRLTVL.

The CDR3, as DNA: TGTGCCAGCTCCCCCGAGACTAGCGGCTCCAATGAGCAGTTCTTC. It is translated as CASSPETSGSNEQFF. V gene TRBV18 combines with J gene TRBJ2-1; 9 bases map to TRBD2. Germline V gives CDR1 KGHSH, CDR2 LQKENI. The CDR3 loop spans 15 amino acids. V trimming: 6 bases; J trimming: 6 bases; junction bases outside the gene matches: 9.

The gene calls are TRBV29-1 and TRBJ2-5; 7 bases fit TRBD2. Germline loops: CDR1 SQVTM, CDR2 ANQGSEA. The ends lost 3 bases at V and 1 base at J; junction bases unmatched: 5. The CDR3 is 14 residues long. CDR3 DNA sequence: TGCAGCGTTGAGGCGGGACTACCCCAAGAGACCCAGTACTTC. It codes for CSVEAGLPQETQYF.

J is TRBJ2-1 and V is TRBV2; TRBD2 matches 9 bases. CDR3 length: 16 amino acids. Germline CDR1 SNHLY, CDR2 FYNNEI. With V trimmed by 6 bases and J by 8 bases, 14 bases remained unmatched. CDR3 in DNA: TGTGCCAGCAGCCCCGCTGCGGGAGGGCCTATCCATGAGCAGTTCTTC. The encoded protein is CASSPAAGGPIHEQFF.

V and J are TRBV5-5 and TRBJ1-2; TRBD1 aligns across 7 bases. The germline V gene has CDR1 SGHKS and CDR2 YYEKEE (reference sequence). The CDR3 consists of 14 residues. V dropped 1 base and J dropped 4; count of bases not matched to a gene: 4. The CDR3 coding sequence is TGTGCCAGCAGCTTGTGGGGGGACAGCTATGGCTACACCTTC. This sequence encodes CASSLWGDSYGYTF.

This chain connects TRBV30 to TRBJ2-7, with D unclear. Germline loops: CDR1 GTSNPN, CDR2 SVGIG (reference sequence). V lost 4 bases to trimming and J lost 7 bases, with 11 bases between them. The CDR3 extends over 11 amino acids. CDR3: CAWTVMVEQYF. Written as DNA, the CDR3 is TGTGCCTGGACAGTGATGGTAGAGCAGTACTTC.

The chain has TRBV5-4 and TRBJ2-2; 7 positions agree with TRBD2. V lost 4 bases and J lost 0; bases outside the gene matches: 3. This CDR3 has 15 residues. Germline CDR1 reads SGHNT; CDR2 reads YYREEE (reference sequence). This CDR3 reads CASSPGLANTGELFF. The CDR3 bases are TGTGCCAGCAGCCCTGGACTAGCGAACACCGGGGAGCTGTTTTTT.

The V call is TRBV29-1, the J call TRBJ1-5; D might be TRBD1 (6 bases). This CDR3 spans 13 amino acids. V lost 7 bases, J lost 5 bases, and 15 bases lay in between. Germline CDR1 SQVTM, CDR2 ANQGSEA. This CDR3 reads CSAGGRGDQPQHF. In nucleotides, the CDR3 is TGCAGCGCGGGGGGCAGGGGTGATCAGCCCCAGCATTTT.

The J gene is TRBJ1-5, the V gene TRBV7-2; D is uncertain. This CDR3 has 14 residues. Deletions cut 5 bases from V and 2 bases from J, with 10 bases between. CDR1 and CDR2 from the germline V gene are SGHTA and FQGNSA. CDR3 sequence (DNA): TGTGCCAGCAGCCCGAGGCGGGGCAATCAGCCCCAGCATTTT. It is translated as CASSPRRGNQPQHF.